Presented here are 14 T cell receptor beta chains from one specimen sequenced in a study of T-cell reconstitution after alpha-beta-depleted transplantation in children. The TCRbeta library incorporated unique molecular identifiers. TCRdb ran MiXCR on the PCR reads and lists one entry per CDR3 protein. The table includes approximately 350,000 distinct CDR3 sequences, approximately 10% detected once. This sample comprised PBMCs from the stem cell graft donor, obtained from the stem cell graft. All receptors come from a human donor who donated a stem cell graft to a child with acute lymphoblastic leukemia.

V usage is TRBV9 and J usage is TRBJ2-2; 7 nucleotides line up with TRBD1. This CDR3 spans 16 amino acids. The germline gives CDR1 SGDLS, CDR2 YYNGEE. J was trimmed by 2 bases and V by 6 bases; bases with no gene match: 10. The CDR3 protein is CASNFDREGNTGELFF. CDR3 coding DNA: TGTGCCAGCAACTTTGACAGGGAAGGAAACACCGGGGAGCTGTTTTTT. Based on the CDR3 plus reference TRBV9 and TRBJ2-2, the full variable domain is DSGVTQTPKHLITATGQRVTLRCSPRSGDLSVYWYQQSLDQGLQFLIQYYNGEERAKGNILERFSAQQFPDLHSELNLSSLELGDSALYFCASNFDREGNTGELFFGEGSRLTVL.

The chain carries TRBV29-1 and TRBJ2-7, with 9 bases aligning to TRBD2. V lost 6 bases, J lost 6 bases, and 3 bases stayed unmatched. CDR3 length: 11 residues. The germline CDR1 and CDR2 sequences are SQVTM and ANQGSEA. The CDR3 region is CSVGLATEQYF. The CDR3 DNA follows: TGCAGCGTCGGACTAGCGACCGAGCAGTACTTC.

This clonotype was detected only a few times. The chain combines TRBV9 with TRBJ1-1; tentatively, D is TRBD1 (5 bases). Looked up from germline, CDR1 is SGDLS and CDR2 is YYNGEE. The CDR3 is 15 amino acids. V was shortened by 4 bases and J by 0 bases, with 13 bases between the two germline ends. This CDR3 is CASSPSKGMNTEAFF. The CDR3 DNA reads TGTGCCAGCAGCCCCTCGAAGGGGATGAACACTGAAGCTTTCTTT.

This chain joins TRBV18 and TRBJ1-1, with D hard to call. The CDR3 loop spans 14 amino acids. Germline V gene sequence: CDR1 KGHSH, CDR2 LQKENI. V lost 0 bases, J lost 4 bases, and 9 bases lay in between. CDR3 residues: CASSPPVTFTEAFF. CDR3 nucleotides: TGTGCCAGCTCACCACCGGTAACGTTCACTGAAGCTTTCTTT.

This chain uses TRBV4-3 with TRBJ2-7, with TRBD1 matching 7 bases. The CDR3 is 17 residues long. The germline gives CDR1 LGHNA, CDR2 YSLEER. The J segment lost 2 bases and the V segment lost 0 bases, leaving 10 bases of the junction unmatched. The CDR3 coding sequence is TGCGCCAGCAGCCAAGATCTCACAGGGGCCGGCCCCTACGAGCAGTACTTC. Its translation: CASSQDLTGAGPYEQYF.

The chain carries TRBV5-6 and TRBJ2-2; 8 nucleotides align to TRBD2. The CDR3 contains 16 residues. Germline assignment: CDR1 SGHDT and CDR2 YYEEEE. Germline trimming cut 2 bases from V and 2 bases from J; bases unmatched to any gene: 5. The CDR3 DNA sequence: TGTGCCAGCAGCTTAGGAGCGGGAGTTAACACCGGGGAGCTGTTTTTT. Translation gives CASSLGAGVNTGELFF.

Concerning this clonotype itself: A junction boundary mismatches the germline segment, possibly from a read error. This chain connects TRBV6-2 or TRBV6-3 to TRBJ2-3, with D tentatively TRBD1 (7 bases). Germline-derived CDR1 and CDR2 are MNHEY and SVGEGT. The CDR3 length is 17 residues. The CDR3 region has the DNA TGTGCCAGCAGTAGGGGGCTAGCGCCCGATAGCACAGATGCGCAGTATTTT. Protein product: CASSRGLAPDSTDAQYF.

The genes are TRBV7-6 and TRBJ2-5; weak D call: TRBD2 (6 bases). Between the trimmed V and J ends, which lost 5 bases and 5 bases, there was a span of 18 bases. This CDR3 is built from 15 residues. From germline, CDR1 is SGHVS and CDR2 FNYEAQ. CDR3 coding DNA: TGTGCCAGCAGCGCCCGCGAACCGGGAGTGGAGACCCAGTACTTC. Residues: CASSAREPGVETQYF.

This clonotype was seen a few times. The CDR3 nucleotides are TGTGCCAGCAGCCCAAATATGGTTACTACCTACAATGAGCAGTTCTTC. It codes for CASSPNMVTTYNEQFF. V and J are TRBV4-2 and TRBJ2-1; D uncertain. The ends were cut back, 4 bases at V and 2 bases at J, with 15 bases in the middle. The V gene's germline CDR1 is LGHNA and CDR2 YNFKEQ. The CDR3 has 16 residues.

This clonotype was recorded many times. The rearrangement uses TRBV4-3 and TRBJ2-2; TRBD1 agrees at 10 bases. Germline V lookup: CDR1 LGHNA, CDR2 YSLEER. Losses at the gene ends were 3 bases for V and 5 bases for J; bases not matched to a gene: 6. The CDR3 extends over 16 amino acids. In DNA form, the CDR3 reads TGCGCCAGCAGCCAGTCGACAGGGGGCGGTACCGGGGAGCTGTTTTTT. This encodes CASSQSTGGGTGELFF.

This clonotype came up a few times. This sequence joins TRBV7-8 and TRBJ2-7; D may be TRBD2 (6 bases). CDR1 is SGHVS and CDR2 is FQNEAQ in the germline V gene. This CDR3 spans 17 amino acids. The germline V and J ends were trimmed by 5 bases and 6 bases, with 26 bases remaining between them. The CDR3 DNA reads TGTGCCAGCAGCCTTTATCTTAGGGTCGGAGGGGTTATCGAGCAGTACTTC. Encoded protein: CASSLYLRVGGVIEQYF.

Many counts were recorded for this clonotype. This sequence joins TRBV29-1 and TRBJ2-1; D unclear. The CDR3 has 10 residues. Trimming pared 4 bases from V and 9 bases from J, leaving 7 bases between. Germline V CDR1 and CDR2: SQVTM, ANQGSEA. CDR3 nucleotide sequence: TGCAGCGTTGCCATATTTGAGCAGTTCTTC. Its translation: CSVAIFEQFF.

This clonotype appeared many times. The rearrangement links TRBV7-2 to TRBJ2-3; D is perhaps TRBD1 (7 bases). V shed 5 bases and J shed 0 bases, with 12 bases lying between them. Germline loops: CDR1 SGHTA, CDR2 FQGNSA. CDR3 length: 15 residues. CDR3 sequence (DNA): TGTGCCAGCAGCCCACAGGGGACTAGCACAGATACGCAGTATTTT. Translated, it gives CASSPQGTSTDTQYF.

In this sample, this clonotype turned up many times. The chain combines TRBV3-1 with TRBJ2-3; D may correspond to TRBD1 or TRBD2 (6 bases each). The CDR3 is 15 amino acids. V was shortened by 0 bases and J by 9 bases, with 16 bases between the two germline ends. Germline V gene sequence: CDR1 LGHDT, CDR2 YNNKEL (reference sequence). CDR3 in DNA: TGTGCCAGCAGCCAAGACCCGGGGGCCCGGGGGACGCAGTATTTT. Its translation: CASSQDPGARGTQYF.